The rows below give T cell receptor beta chains drawn from one sample of a study of cytomegalovirus exposure and HLA in healthy donors. The method was immunoSEQ multiplex PCR; TCRdb's version includes in-frame clones alone and lacks a portion of them. Altogether some 110,000 clones are present, approximately 78% being singletons, with the ten largest covering around 1.5%. The specimen was PBMCs. These receptors were obtained from a woman aged 40 to 55 in good health and CMV-seronegative. CDR3s include the opening cysteine and the closing phenylalanine or tryptophan. The D gene is left open where the match is weak. The size field is filled for only some rows; it gives once, few, many or a size class.

clone size	V gene	J gene	D gene	CDR3 DNA	CDR3 protein
-	TRBV11-2	TRBJ2-7	TRBD1	TGTGCCAGCAGTCTGACCGGGACAGGGTTAGGGGAGCAGTACTTC	CASSLTGTGLGEQYF
-	TRBV27	TRBJ1-1	TRBD1	TGTGCCAGCAGTTCCCGGACAGGAGTGAACACTGAAGCTTTCTTT	CASSSRTGVNTEAFF
-	TRBV6-5	TRBJ2-2	-	TGTGCCAGCAGAAGGGGGGGCGGGGAGCTGTTTTTT	CASRRGGGELFF
-	TRBV5-1	TRBJ2-1	-	TGCGCCAGCAGCTTACCCGGGACAATCAATGAGCAGTTCTTC	CASSLPGTINEQFF
-	TRBV7-6	TRBJ1-3	TRBD1	TGTGCCAGCAGCTTGAAGGGACAGGGATTGGGAAACACCATATATTTT	CASSLKGQGLGNTIYF
once	TRBV11-1	TRBJ2-7	-	TGTGCCAGCAGCTTCGAGCCCGCGGGCGAGCAGTACTTC	CASSFEPAGEQYF
-	TRBV2	TRBJ2-7	TRBD2	TGTGCCAGCAGTGGGCTAGCGGGGGACTACGAGCAGTACTTC	CASSGLAGDYEQYF
-	TRBV5-4	TRBJ1-1	-	TGTGCCAGCAGCTTGGATCAGATTATGAACACTGAAGCTTTCTTT	CASSLDQIMNTEAFF
-	TRBV28	TRBJ1-2	TRBD1	TGTGCCAGCATCGAGAGGGGACAGGGGGCATCGTACGGCTACACCTTC	CASIERGQGASYGYTF
-	TRBV4-1	TRBJ1-5	-	TGCGCCAGCAGCCAAGAAAGGGTACGGGGGGGGGCCCCCAATCAGCCCCAGCATTTT	CASSQERVRGGAPNQPQHF
-	TRBV30	TRBJ2-7	-	TGTGCCTGGAGTGATACAGTCTACGAGCAGTACTTC	CAWSDTVYEQYF
-	TRBV18	TRBJ1-2	TRBD1	TGTGCCAGCTCACCTACGGGACAGGGGGCATATAATGGCTACACCTTC	CASSPTGQGAYNGYTF
-	TRBV5-1	TRBJ2-7	TRBD1	TGCGCCAGCAGCCCCCCAGACAGGGGTTTCCCCTACGAGCAGTACTTC	CASSPPDRGFPYEQYF
-	TRBV18	TRBJ2-2	TRBD1	TGTGCCAGCTCAGCTTACAGGGGCCCGAACACCGGGGAGCTGTTTTTT	CASSAYRGPNTGELFF
-	TRBV19	TRBJ2-1	TRBD2	TGTGCCAGTAGTATGGGAGGGGACGAGCAGTTCTTC	CASSMGGDEQFF
-	TRBV6-1	TRBJ1-5	-	TGTGCCAGCAGTGATTCAGGGGGCAATCAGCCCCAGCATTTT	CASSDSGGNQPQHF
-	TRBV19	TRBJ2-1	-	TGTGCCAGTAGTATAGGGGAGCATGATGAGCAGTTCTTC	CASSIGEHDEQFF
few	TRBV7-2	TRBJ1-5	-	TGTGCCAGCAGCTTAGGGGCCCCAGGCTTCCAGCCCCAGCATTTT	CASSLGAPGFQPQHF
-	TRBV5-6	TRBJ1-6	-	TGTGCCAGCAGCCCCGGAAAGGGGAAAGGCTCCCTTTATGGGGCACCCCTCCACTTT	CASSPGKGKGSLYGAPLHF
-	TRBV9	TRBJ2-1	-	TGTGCCAGCAGCGTAGCTCGTATCGGTGAGCAGTTCTTC	CASSVARIGEQFF
-	TRBV28	TRBJ1-2	-	TGTGCCAGCAGTTTAATCACTTCGAGGAGGTCATTC	CASSLITSRRSF
few	TRBV5-1	TRBJ1-6	-	TGCGCCAGCAGCTGGGAGGGAATAGACTCACCCCTCCACTTT	CASSWEGIDSPLHF